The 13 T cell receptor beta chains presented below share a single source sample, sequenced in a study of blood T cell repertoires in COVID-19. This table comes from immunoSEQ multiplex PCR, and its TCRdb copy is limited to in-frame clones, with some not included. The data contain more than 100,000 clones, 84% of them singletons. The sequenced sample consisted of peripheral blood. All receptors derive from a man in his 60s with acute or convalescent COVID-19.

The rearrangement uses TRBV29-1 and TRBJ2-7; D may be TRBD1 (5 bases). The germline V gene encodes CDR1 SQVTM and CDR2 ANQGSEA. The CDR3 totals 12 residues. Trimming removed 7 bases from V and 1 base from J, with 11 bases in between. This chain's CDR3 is CSAEDSSYEQYF. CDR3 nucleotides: TGCAGCGCCGAAGACAGTTCCTACGAGCAGTACTTC.

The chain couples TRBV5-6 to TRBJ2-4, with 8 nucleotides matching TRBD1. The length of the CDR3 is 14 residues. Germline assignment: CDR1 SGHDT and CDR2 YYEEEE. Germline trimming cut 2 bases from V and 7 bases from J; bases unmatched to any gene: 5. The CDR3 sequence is CASSLWTGWNIQYF. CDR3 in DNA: TGTGCCAGCAGCTTATGGACAGGGTGGAACATTCAGTACTTC.

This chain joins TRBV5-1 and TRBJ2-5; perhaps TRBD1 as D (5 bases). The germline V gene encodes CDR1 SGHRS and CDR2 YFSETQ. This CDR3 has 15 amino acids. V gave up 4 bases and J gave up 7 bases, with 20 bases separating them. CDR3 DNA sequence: TGCGCCAGCAGCCCCGACAGTGTGAGGTTGGGGACCCAGTACTTC. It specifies CASSPDSVRLGTQYF. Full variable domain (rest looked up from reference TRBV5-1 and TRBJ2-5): KAGVTQTPRYLIKTRGQQVTLSCSPISGHRSVSWYQQTPGQGLQFLFEYFSETQRNKGNFPGRFSGRQFSNSRSEMNVSTLELGDSALYLCASSPDSVRLGTQYFGPGTRLLVL.

The CDR3 loop reads CASSFGPRNIQYF. CDR3 bases: TGTGCCAGCAGCTTCGGTCCCAGGAACATTCAGTACTTC. The chain carries TRBV5-4 and TRBJ2-4, with D unresolved. The germline gives CDR1 SGHNT, CDR2 YYREEE (reference sequence). Trimming cost V 2 bases and J 7 bases, with 10 bases left between them. The CDR3 is 13 amino acids.

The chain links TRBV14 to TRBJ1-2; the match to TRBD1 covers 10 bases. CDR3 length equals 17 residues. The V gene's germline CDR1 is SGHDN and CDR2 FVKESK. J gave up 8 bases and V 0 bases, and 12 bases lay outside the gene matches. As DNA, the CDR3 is TGTGCCAGCAGCCAAGAGAGCTCGGGACAGGGGATCGGGGGCTACACCTTC. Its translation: CASSQESSGQGIGGYTF.

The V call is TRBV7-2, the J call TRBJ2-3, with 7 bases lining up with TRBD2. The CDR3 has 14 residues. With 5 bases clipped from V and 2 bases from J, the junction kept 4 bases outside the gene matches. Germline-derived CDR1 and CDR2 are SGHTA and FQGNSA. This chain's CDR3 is CASSPGGYTDTQYF. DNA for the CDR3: TGTGCCAGCAGCCCCGGGGGGTACACAGATACGCAGTATTTT.

CDR3 sequence reads: CASSDERNQPQHF. The CDR3 DNA reads TGTGCCAGCAGTGATGAGCGAAATCAGCCCCAGCATTTT. The chain uses TRBV6-1 and TRBJ1-5; D unclear. The CDR3 is 13 amino acids. V lost 3 bases to trimming and J lost 4 bases, with 7 bases between them. The V gene's germline CDR1 is MNHNS and CDR2 SASEGT.

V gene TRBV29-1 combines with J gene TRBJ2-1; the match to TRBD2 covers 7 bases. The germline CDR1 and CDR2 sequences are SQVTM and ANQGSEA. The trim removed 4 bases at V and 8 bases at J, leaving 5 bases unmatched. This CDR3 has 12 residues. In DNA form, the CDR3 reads TGCAGCGTTGCGTACGCGGGAGATGAGCAGTTCTTC. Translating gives CSVAYAGDEQFF.

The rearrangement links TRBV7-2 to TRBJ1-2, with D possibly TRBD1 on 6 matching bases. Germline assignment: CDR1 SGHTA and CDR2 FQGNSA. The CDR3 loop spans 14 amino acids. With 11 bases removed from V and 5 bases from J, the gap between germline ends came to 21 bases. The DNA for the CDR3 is TGTGCCTGGGGGAGGGAGGGGGTCTTTTATGGCTACACCTTC. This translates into CAWGREGVFYGYTF.

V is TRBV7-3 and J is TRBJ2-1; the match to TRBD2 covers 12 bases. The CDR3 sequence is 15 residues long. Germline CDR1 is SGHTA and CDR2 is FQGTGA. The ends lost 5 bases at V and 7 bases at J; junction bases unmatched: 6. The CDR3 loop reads CASSTTSGRGNEQFF. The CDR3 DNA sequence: TGTGCCAGCAGCACGACTAGCGGGAGAGGTAATGAGCAGTTCTTC.

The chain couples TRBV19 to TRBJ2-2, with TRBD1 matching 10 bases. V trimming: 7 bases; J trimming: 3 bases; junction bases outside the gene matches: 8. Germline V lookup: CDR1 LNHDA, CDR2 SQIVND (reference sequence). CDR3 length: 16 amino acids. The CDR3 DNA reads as TGTGCCAGTACGGGGGGACAGGGGTCCGACACCGGGGAGCTGTTTTTT. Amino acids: CASTGGQGSDTGELFF.

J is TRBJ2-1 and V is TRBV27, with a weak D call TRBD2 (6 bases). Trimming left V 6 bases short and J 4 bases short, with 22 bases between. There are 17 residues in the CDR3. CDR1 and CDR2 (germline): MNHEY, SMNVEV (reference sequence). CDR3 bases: TGTGCCAGCAGACCTCGCGGGGTCAGAATATCTTACAATGAGCAGTTCTTC. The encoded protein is CASRPRGVRISYNEQFF.

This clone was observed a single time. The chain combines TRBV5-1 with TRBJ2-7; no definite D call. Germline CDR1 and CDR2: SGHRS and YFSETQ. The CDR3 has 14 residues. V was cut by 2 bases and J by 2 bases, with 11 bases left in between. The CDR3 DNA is TGCGCCAGCAGCTTAGACTCAAGCGCCTACGAGCAGTACTTC. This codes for CASSLDSSAYEQYF.